This TCR beta chain is drawn from a study of T cell responses to AZD1222 COVID-19 vaccine. In the study overall: Pooling of second doses given at about 4 or about 12 weeks was done.

CDR1 is SGDLS, CDR2 YYNGEE, per germline. The CDR3 contains 15 residues. V was trimmed by 0 bases and J by 4 bases, leaving 13 bases between them. This table comes from immunoSEQ multiplex PCR, and its TCRdb copy is limited to in-frame clones, with some not included. The repertoire includes 80,000 to 100,000 clones, roughly 86% of them detected once, and 4.5% to 6% sits in the top ten. As concerns this clone: Its antigen remains unidentified.

Findings of the study overall: Spike-specific TCR breadth and depth both grew after two AZD1222 doses. Mostly white British, mostly female donors; authors suggested clonal diversity may be underestimated. Across the whole spike, CD4 TCRs peaked at regions 160-218 and 743-854.

The gene calls are TRBV9 and TRBJ1-1; no firm D call. This receptor was obtained from an adult in good health. The material sequenced was peripheral blood, taken on day 0 of AZD1222 vaccination. The CDR3 DNA reads as TGTGCCAGCAGCGTAGCCGTAGGAGTGGGCACTGAAGCTTTCTTT. Protein sequence: CASSVAVGVGTEAFF.